The source of this TCR beta chain is a study of cytomegalovirus exposure and HLA in healthy donors. Germline CDR1 is SGDLS and CDR2 is YYNGEE. The CDR3 has 16 residues. Losses at the gene ends were 0 bases for V and 4 bases for J; bases not matched to a gene: 6. The PCR made use of 60 Vbeta and 13 Jbeta primers. Authors' analysis steps: Later work found 80 million to 85 million unique TCR beta chains, with approximately 12 million shared. Sequencing was performed with immunoSEQ multiplex PCR; in TCRdb, only in-frame clones are kept and a portion is missing. V, J and clone size reflect that table, while D and trimming were determined from the DNA. The table lists 75,000 to 80,000 clones, with 3% to 4% in the top ten.

The chain recombines TRBV9 with TRBJ2-5; 10 bases are shared with TRBD2. The receptor was isolated from a man between 18 and 35 years old in good health and CMV-seropositive. Sequencing was carried out using PBMCs. CDR3 nucleotide sequence: TGTGCCAGCAGCGTAGATAGCGGGGGGCAAGCAGAGACCCAGTACTTC. This gives the protein CASSVDSGGQAETQYF.